The sequence of this T cell receptor (beta chain) was determined in a study of read filtering for tumor transcriptome and immune sequencing. Turning to the study itself: By R-ISS, stages I, II and III held about 8, 15 and 7 patients.

CDR3 size: 13 residues. The ends lost 5 bases at V and 2 bases at J; junction bases unmatched: 2. Germline loops: CDR1 MNHNY, CDR2 SVGAGI (reference sequence). Molecular barcoded adaptors covering alpha/delta and beta/gamma chains were used on approximately 440 ng RNA. One entry per CDR3 protein results from TCRdb running MiXCR on the reads. This sample has about 62,000 distinct CDR3 sequences, with roughly a fifth found just once. Concerning this clonotype: What it recognizes is unknown.

Study-wide points: In IR-seq, single-read clonotypes were roughly 80% of clonotypes but approximately 3.2% of reads. Sorted CD138-negative bone marrow cells were not purified T cells. IR-seq captured clonotypes deeper and more reliably than RNA-seq.

The clonotype originates from a donor at least 40 years old with multiple myeloma. The specimen sequenced was a population of CD138-negative cells sorted from bone marrow. This chain joins TRBV6-6 and TRBJ2-7, with 8 bases lining up with TRBD1. The CDR3: CASSKGQAYEQYF. DNA of the CDR3: TGTGCCAGCAGTAAGGGACAGGCCTACGAGCAGTACTTC.